This record looks at one T cell receptor beta chain sequence and its context. Clones were sequenced by immunoSEQ multiplex PCR, and TCRdb holds only the in-frame ones, with some missing. The sample yields approximately 270,000 clones, about 89% seen once. This entry is derived from a study of blood T cell repertoires in COVID-19. V shed 2 bases and J shed 8 bases, with 13 bases lying between them. The CDR3 has 14 residues. Germline CDR1 is ENHRY and CDR2 is SYGVKD. The chain uses TRBV10-3 and TRBJ2-1; maybe TRBD2 (5 bases). Material for sequencing was peripheral blood. This TCR was recovered from a man aged 25-40 years with acute or convalescent COVID-19. CDR3 region: CAISETRDQDEQFF. The DNA of the CDR3 is TGTGCCATCAGTGAGACCCGGGATCAGGATGAGCAGTTCTTC.